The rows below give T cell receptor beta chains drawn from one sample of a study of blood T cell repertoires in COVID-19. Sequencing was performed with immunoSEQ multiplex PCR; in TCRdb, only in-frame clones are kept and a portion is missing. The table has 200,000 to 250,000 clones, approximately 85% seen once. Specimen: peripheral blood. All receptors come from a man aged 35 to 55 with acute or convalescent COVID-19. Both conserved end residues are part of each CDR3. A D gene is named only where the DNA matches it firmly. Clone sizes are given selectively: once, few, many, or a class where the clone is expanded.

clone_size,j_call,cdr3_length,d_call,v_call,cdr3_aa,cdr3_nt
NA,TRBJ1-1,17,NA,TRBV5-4,CATSRGSLSRLNTEAFF,TGTGCCACCTCCCGAGGGTCCCTAAGCAGGCTGAACACTGAAGCTTTCTTT
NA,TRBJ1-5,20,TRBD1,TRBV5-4,CASSPGPGQGTTVGMQPQHF,TGTGCCAGCAGCCCTGGACCGGGACAGGGTACGACGGTAGGGATGCAGCCCCAGCATTTT
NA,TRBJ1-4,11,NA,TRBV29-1,CSSWENEKLFF,TGCAGCTCCTGGGAGAATGAAAAACTGTTTTTT
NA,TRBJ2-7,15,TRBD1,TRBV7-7,CASSFGTGDSYEQYF,TGTGCCAGCAGCTTCGGGACAGGGGATTCCTACGAGCAGTACTTC
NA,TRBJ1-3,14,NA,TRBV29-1,CSVEGGYSGNTIYF,TGCAGCGTTGAGGGGGGGTACTCTGGAAACACCATATATTTT
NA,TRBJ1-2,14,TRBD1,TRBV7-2,CASRVRDRVTSYTF,TGTGCCAGCAGAGTAAGGGACAGGGTAACGAGCTACACCTTC
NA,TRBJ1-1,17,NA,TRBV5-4,CASTTALKGLGNTEAFF,TGTGCCAGCACCACAGCCTTGAAGGGGCTAGGGAACACTGAAGCTTTCTTT
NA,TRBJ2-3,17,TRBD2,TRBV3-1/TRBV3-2,CASSKKTSGTYGGTQYF,TGTGCCAGCAGCAAAAAGACTAGCGGGACGTATGGCGGTACGCAGTATTTT
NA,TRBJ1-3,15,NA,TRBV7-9,CASSLESISGNTIYF,TGTGCCAGCAGCTTAGAGTCTATCTCTGGAAACACCATATATTTT
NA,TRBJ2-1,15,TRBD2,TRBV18,CASSTWSGAYNEQFF,TGTGCCAGCTCCACATGGAGCGGGGCCTACAATGAGCAGTTCTTC
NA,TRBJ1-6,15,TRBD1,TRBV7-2,CASSFIQGVGSPLHF,TGTGCCAGCAGCTTTATACAGGGGGTCGGGTCACCCCTCCACTTT
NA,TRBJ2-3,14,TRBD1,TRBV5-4,CASSFDRGTDTQYF,TGTGCCAGCAGCTTCGACAGGGGCACAGATACGCAGTATTTT
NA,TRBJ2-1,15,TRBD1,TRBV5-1,CASSLEGQKYNEQFF,TGCGCCAGCAGCTTGGAGGGACAGAAATACAATGAGCAGTTCTTC
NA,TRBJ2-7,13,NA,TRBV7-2,CASSLHVSYEQYF,TGTGCCAGCAGCTTACATGTGTCCTACGAGCAGTACTTC
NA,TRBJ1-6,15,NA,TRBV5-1,CASSLSRTANSPLHF,TGCGCCAGCTCCCTCTCCAGGACAGCTAATTCACCCCTCCACTTT
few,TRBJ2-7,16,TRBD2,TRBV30,CAWSVRGLADSYEQYF,TGTGCCTGGAGTGTACGTGGGCTAGCGGACTCCTACGAGCAGTACTTC
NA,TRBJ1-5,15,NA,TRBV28,CASDLTPTGNQPQHF,TGTGCCAGCGACTTAACCCCTACAGGGAATCAGCCCCAGCATTTT
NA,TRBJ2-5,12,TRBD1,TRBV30,CAWATGLETQYF,TGTGCCTGGGCGACAGGGTTAGAGACCCAGTACTTC
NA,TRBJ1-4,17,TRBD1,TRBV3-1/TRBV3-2,CASSQRDRACTNEKLFF,TGTGCCAGCAGCCAGCGGGACAGGGCTTGCACTAATGAAAAACTGTTTTTT
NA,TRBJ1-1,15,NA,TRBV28,CASSSLQVMNTEAFF,TGTGCCAGCAGTTCCCTACAGGTGATGAACACTGAAGCTTTCTTT
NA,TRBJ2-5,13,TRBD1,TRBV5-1,CASSVGTVETQYF,TGCGCCAGCAGCGTCGGGACAGTAGAGACCCAGTACTTC
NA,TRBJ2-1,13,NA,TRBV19,CASSIAQKNEQFF,TGTGCCAGTAGTATAGCACAGAAAAATGAGCAGTTCTTC
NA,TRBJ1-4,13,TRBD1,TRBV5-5,CASSLDRGEKLFF,TGTGCCAGCAGCTTGGACAGGGGAGAAAAACTGTTTTTT
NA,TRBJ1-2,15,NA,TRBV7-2,CASSLAGRTNYGYTF,TGTGCCAGCAGCCTGGCGGGGCGAACTAACTATGGCTACACCTTC
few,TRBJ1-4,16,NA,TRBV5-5,CASIQTGYDVGEKLFF,TGTGCCAGCATACAGACAGGTTACGATGTGGGCGAAAAACTGTTTTTT
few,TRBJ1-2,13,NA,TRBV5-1,CASSPSGGYGYTF,TGCGCCAGCAGCCCGTCCGGCGGCTATGGCTACACCTTC
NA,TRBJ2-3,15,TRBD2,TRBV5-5,CASSLWEGSTDTQYF,TGTGCCAGCAGCCTCTGGGAGGGGAGCACAGATACGCAGTATTTT
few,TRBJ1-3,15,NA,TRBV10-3,CAISESNGVGNTIYF,TGTGCCATCAGTGAGTCGAACGGGGTCGGAAACACCATATATTTT
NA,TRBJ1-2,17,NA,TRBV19,CASSIGHGYGANYGYTF,TGTGCCAGTAGTATAGGACATGGGTACGGCGCTAACTATGGCTACACCTTC
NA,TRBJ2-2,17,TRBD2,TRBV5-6,CASSIGLAGAGPGELFF,TGTGCCAGCAGCATCGGACTAGCGGGGGCGGGGCCCGGGGAGCTGTTTTTT
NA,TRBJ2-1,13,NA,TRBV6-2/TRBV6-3,CASSQDLNNEQFF,TGTGCCAGCAGCCAAGACTTGAACAATGAGCAGTTCTTC
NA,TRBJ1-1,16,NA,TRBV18,CASSQNSGTKNTEAFF,TGTGCCAGCTCACAAAATTCCGGGACAAAGAACACTGAAGCTTTCTTT
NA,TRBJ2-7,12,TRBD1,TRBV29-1,CSVEKTGEEQYF,TGCAGCGTTGAAAAGACAGGGGAAGAGCAGTACTTC
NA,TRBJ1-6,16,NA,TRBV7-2,CASSFGDTRRNSPLHF,TGTGCCAGCAGCTTTGGGGACACCCGTAGAAATTCACCCCTCCACTTT
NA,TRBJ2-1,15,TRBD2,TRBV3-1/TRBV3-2,CASSLAAGGYNEQFF,TGTGCCAGCAGCCTCGCAGCGGGGGGGTACAATGAGCAGTTCTTC
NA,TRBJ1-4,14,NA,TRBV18,CASSRLSTNEKLFF,TGTGCCAGCTCTCGTTTGTCAACTAATGAAAAACTGTTTTTT